The clone carrying this T cell receptor beta chain was observed a few times. This specimen comes from a study of T-cell reconstitution after alpha-beta-depleted transplantation in children. Unique molecular identifiers were incorporated when the TCRbeta library was constructed. Via MiXCR, TCRdb re-called the PCR reads, giving one row per CDR3 protein. The sample carries approximately 650,000 distinct CDR3 sequences, around 13% recorded once. This clonotype originated in a girl aged 2-15 years with congenital amegakaryocytic thrombocytopenia, due to receive a stem cell transplant. Sequenced here: PBMCs, sampled before TCRalphabeta/CD19-depleted stem cell transplant.

The CDR3 nucleotides are TGCAGTGCTAGCGGGACCCCCAGAGAGACCCAGTACTTC. Translating it yields CSASGTPRETQYF. The V and J genes are TRBV20-1 and TRBJ2-5; D possibly uses TRBD1 or TRBD2 (5 bases each). V was trimmed by 3 bases and J by 4 bases, leaving 12 bases between them. Germline V CDR1 and CDR2: DFQATT, SNEGSKA (reference sequence). CDR3 length equals 13 residues.